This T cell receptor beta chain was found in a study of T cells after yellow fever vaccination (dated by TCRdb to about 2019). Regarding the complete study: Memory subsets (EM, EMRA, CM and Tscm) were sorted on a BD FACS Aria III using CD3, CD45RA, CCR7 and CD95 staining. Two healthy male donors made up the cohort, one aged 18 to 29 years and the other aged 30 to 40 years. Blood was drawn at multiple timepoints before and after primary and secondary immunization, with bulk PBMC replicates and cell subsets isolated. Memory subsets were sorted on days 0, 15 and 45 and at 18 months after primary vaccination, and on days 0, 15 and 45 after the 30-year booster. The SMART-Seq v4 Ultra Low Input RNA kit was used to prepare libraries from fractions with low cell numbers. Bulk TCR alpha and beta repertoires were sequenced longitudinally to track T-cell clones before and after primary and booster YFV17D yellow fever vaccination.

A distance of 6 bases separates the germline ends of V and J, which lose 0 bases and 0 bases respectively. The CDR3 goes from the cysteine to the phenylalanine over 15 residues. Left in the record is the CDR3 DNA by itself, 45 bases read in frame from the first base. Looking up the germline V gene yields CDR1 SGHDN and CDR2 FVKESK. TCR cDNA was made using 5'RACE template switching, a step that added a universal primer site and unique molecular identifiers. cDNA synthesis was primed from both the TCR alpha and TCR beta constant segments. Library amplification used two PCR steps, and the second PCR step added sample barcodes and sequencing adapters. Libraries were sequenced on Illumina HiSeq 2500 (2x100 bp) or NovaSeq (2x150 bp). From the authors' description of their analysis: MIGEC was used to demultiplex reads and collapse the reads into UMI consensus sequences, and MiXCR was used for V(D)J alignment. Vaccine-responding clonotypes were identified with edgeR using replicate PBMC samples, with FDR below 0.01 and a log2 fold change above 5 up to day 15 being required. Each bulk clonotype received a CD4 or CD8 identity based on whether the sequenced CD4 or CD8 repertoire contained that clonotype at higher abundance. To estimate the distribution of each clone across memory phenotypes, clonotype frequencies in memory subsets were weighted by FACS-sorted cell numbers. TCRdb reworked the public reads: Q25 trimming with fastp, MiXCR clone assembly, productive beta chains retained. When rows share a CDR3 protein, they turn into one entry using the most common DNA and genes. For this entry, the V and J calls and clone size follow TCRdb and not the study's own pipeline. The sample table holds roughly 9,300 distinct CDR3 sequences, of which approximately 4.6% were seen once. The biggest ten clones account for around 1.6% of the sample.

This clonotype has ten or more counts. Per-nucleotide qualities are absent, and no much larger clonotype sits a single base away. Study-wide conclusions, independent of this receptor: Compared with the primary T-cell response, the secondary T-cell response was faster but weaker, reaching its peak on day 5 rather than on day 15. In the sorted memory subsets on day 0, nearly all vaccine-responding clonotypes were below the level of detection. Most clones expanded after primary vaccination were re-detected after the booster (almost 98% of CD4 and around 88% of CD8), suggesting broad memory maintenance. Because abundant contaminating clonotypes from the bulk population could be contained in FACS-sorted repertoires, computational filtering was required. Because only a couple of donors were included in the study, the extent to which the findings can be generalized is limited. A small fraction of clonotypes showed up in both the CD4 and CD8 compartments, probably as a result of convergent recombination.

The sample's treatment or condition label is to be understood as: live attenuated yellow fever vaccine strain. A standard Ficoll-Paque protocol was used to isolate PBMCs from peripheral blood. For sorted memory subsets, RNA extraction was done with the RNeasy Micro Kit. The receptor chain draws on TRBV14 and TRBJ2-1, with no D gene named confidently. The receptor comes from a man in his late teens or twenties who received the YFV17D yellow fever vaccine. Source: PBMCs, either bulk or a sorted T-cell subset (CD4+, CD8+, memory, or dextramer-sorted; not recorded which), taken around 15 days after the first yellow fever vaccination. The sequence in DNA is TGTGCCAGCAGCCAAGATATGAGCTCCTACAATGAGCAGTTCTTC. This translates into CASSQDMSSYNEQFF.